The 18 T cell receptor beta chains below all came from one sample that was sequenced in a study of cytomegalovirus exposure and HLA in healthy donors. Primers for the PCR totalled 60 Vbeta and 13 Jbeta. Clones were sequenced by immunoSEQ multiplex PCR, and TCRdb holds only the in-frame ones, with some missing. Its clone listing holds some 84,000 clones. The specimen was PBMCs. These receptors all come from a man aged 50-59 years in good health and CMV-seronegative.

V gene TRBV6-1 combines with J gene TRBJ2-6; possible D gene TRBD1, 5 bases. The length of the CDR3 is 17 residues. The V end lost 2 bases, the J end lost 0 bases, and 11 bases lay between the germline ends. Germline assignment: CDR1 MNHNS and CDR2 SASEGT. The CDR3 DNA is TGTGCCAGCAGTGAAAGACAGTTAAGCTCTGGGGCCAACGTCCTGACTTTC. Protein product: CASSERQLSSGANVLTF.

The chain recombines TRBV5-6 with TRBJ1-5, with 10 bases identical to TRBD1. Germline loops: CDR1 SGHDT, CDR2 YYEEEE. The CDR3 is made up of 17 amino acids. With 4 bases clipped from V and 2 bases from J, the junction kept 9 bases outside the gene matches. The CDR3, as DNA: TGTGCCAGCAGCGCTGGCGGGGGACAGGGGCGCAATCAGCCCCAGCATTTT. Amino acids: CASSAGGGQGRNQPQHF. Using reference TRBV5-6 and TRBJ1-5 for the parts outside the CDR3, the full variable domain is DAGVTQSPTHLIKTRGQQVTLRCSPKSGHDTVSWYQQALGQGPQFIFQYYEEEERQRGNFPDRFSGHQFPNYSSELNVNALLLGDSALYLCASSAGGGQGRNQPQHFGDGTRLSIL.

The chain joins TRBV12-1 to TRBJ2-3; the DNA was not used to check the table's D call, TRBD2. TRBV12-1 is a recognized pseudogene. This CDR3 region has 15 residues. The CDR3 sequence: CASSFASGGTDTQYF. The CDR3 DNA is TGTGCCAGCAGCTTTGCTAGCGGGGGAACAGATACGCAGTATTTT.

The chain recombines TRBV6-5 with TRBJ2-5; 8 nucleotides match TRBD1. The assigned J gene may be wrong: the sequence end matches TRBJ2-7 better. The length of the CDR3 is 15 residues. Germline lookup yields CDR1 MNHEY and CDR2 SVGAGI. CDR3 loop: CASSYSGTGNYEQYF. The CDR3 DNA follows: TGTGCCAGCAGTTACTCCGGGACAGGCAACTACGAGCAGTACTTC.

The chain joins TRBV2 to TRBJ2-3; 7 positions agree with TRBD1. The CDR3 consists of 14 residues. V was pared by 4 bases and J by 1 base, with 2 bases of the junction left unmatched. Germline assignment: CDR1 SNHLY and CDR2 FYNNEI. CDR3 amino acids: CASSVTGGTDTQYF. CDR3 nucleotide sequence: TGTGCCAGCAGTGTCACAGGGGGCACAGATACGCAGTATTTT.

The rearrangement uses TRBV11-1 and TRBJ2-1, with a possible D match to TRBD2 (6 bases). V was cut by 0 bases and J by 1 base, with 7 bases left in between. The CDR3 runs to 15 residues. Germline V gene sequence: CDR1 SGHAT, CDR2 FQDESV (reference sequence). The CDR3: CASSLAGGSYNEQFF. CDR3 DNA sequence: TGTGCCAGCAGCTTAGCGGGGGGATCCTACAATGAGCAGTTCTTC.

The chain recombines TRBV7-6 with TRBJ2-2; D not certain. This CDR3 region has 14 residues. Trimming removed 0 bases from V and 3 bases from J, with 5 bases in between. Germline V gene data show CDR1 as SGHVS and CDR2 as FNYEAQ. The CDR3: CASSLALDTGELFF. The CDR3 bases are TGTGCCAGCAGCTTAGCGCTAGACACCGGGGAGCTGTTTTTT.

The CDR3 here is CASSRGWQEGLNTEAFF. In nucleotides, the CDR3 is TGCGCCAGCAGCCGAGGGTGGCAGGAAGGGTTGAACACTGAAGCTTTCTTT. V and J are TRBV4-1 and TRBJ1-1; D unclear. Trimming shortened V by 4 bases and J by 0 bases, and 18 bases separated the two germline ends. The CDR3 extends over 17 amino acids. The germline V gene has CDR1 MGHRA and CDR2 YSYEKL.

The rearrangement uses TRBV6-1 and TRBJ1-4; 8 bases line up with TRBD1. After removal of 6 bases from V and 3 bases from J, the junction contained 6 bases not matched to a gene. The CDR3 spans 15 residues. Germline lookup yields CDR1 MNHNS and CDR2 SASEGT. Here the CDR3 reads CASSADRAPNEKLFF. The CDR3 region has the DNA TGTGCCAGCAGCGCGGACAGGGCTCCTAATGAAAAACTGTTTTTT.

This chain links TRBV28 with TRBJ2-1, with 8 nucleotides matching TRBD2. Germline values: CDR1 MDHEN, CDR2 SYDVKM. Trimming cost V 2 bases and J 0 bases; bases outside gene matches: 9. This CDR3 contains 18 residues. Here the CDR3 reads CASSLPKTSVSSYNEQFF. The CDR3 DNA is TGTGCCAGCAGTTTACCCAAGACTAGCGTCAGCTCCTACAATGAGCAGTTCTTC.

This chain links TRBV2 with TRBJ1-3; D is perhaps TRBD1 (5 bases). V lost 7 bases and J 0 bases, leaving 16 bases between the germline ends. The CDR3 sequence is 16 residues long. The germline CDR1 and CDR2 sequences are SNHLY and FYNNEI. CDR3 nucleotides: TGTGCCAGCACCAATGGCGGGACCAGCTCTGGAAACACCATATATTTT. Translating it yields CASTNGGTSSGNTIYF.

The chain couples TRBV15 to TRBJ1-3; D is perhaps TRBD1 (5 bases). Germline V gene lookup returns CDR1 LNHNV and CDR2 YYDKDF (reference sequence). CDR3 length: 14 residues. V was trimmed by 4 bases and J by 11 bases, leaving 18 bases between them. The CDR3 bases are TGTGCCACCAGCAACCGACAGCTGGAAGTCCCCATATATTTT. Its translation: CATSNRQLEVPIYF.

This chain joins TRBV2 and TRBJ1-2, with D hard to call. CDR1 is SNHLY and CDR2 is FYNNEI in the germline V gene. The CDR3 covers 14 residues. Trimming pared 7 bases from V and 2 bases from J, leaving 14 bases between. Written as DNA, the CDR3 is TGTGCCAGCACGGTTGGGCGTCGAAACTATGGCTACACCTTC. This sequence encodes CASTVGRRNYGYTF.

CDR3 DNA sequence: TGTGCCAGCAGTATCACCCCAGGGGGCGGTGAAAAACTGTTTTTT. As protein: CASSITPGGGEKLFF. The rearrangement uses TRBV28 and TRBJ1-4; TRBD1 agrees at 8 bases. The trim removed 5 bases at V and 7 bases at J, leaving 9 bases unmatched. The CDR3 loop spans 15 amino acids. The germline V gene encodes CDR1 MDHEN and CDR2 SYDVKM.

J is TRBJ2-7 and V is TRBV5-4; the D gene is possibly TRBD2 (5 bases). The CDR3 totals 12 residues. Germline V lookup: CDR1 SGHNT, CDR2 YYREEE (reference sequence). Deletions cut 2 bases from V and 2 bases from J, with 5 bases between. CDR3 DNA: TGTGCCAGCAGCTTCGGGACCTACGAGCAGTACTTC. This translates into CASSFGTYEQYF.

V and J are TRBV5-1 and TRBJ2-7, with TRBD2 matching 9 bases. The CDR3 is 15 amino acids. V shed 0 bases and J 2 bases; nucleotides not matched to a gene: 3. Per germline, CDR1 SGHRS and CDR2 YFSETQ. CDR3 coding DNA: TGCGCCAGCAGCTTGGGACTAGCGGTTACCTACGAGCAGTACTTC. This translates into CASSLGLAVTYEQYF.

Points on this clone: An end of the junction differs from the germline gene, which may be a read error. The rearrangement joins TRBV10-3 to TRBJ2-2; the match to TRBD1 covers 7 bases. The CDR3 has 14 amino acids. Germline-derived CDR1 and CDR2 are ENHRY and SYGVKD. CDR3 region: CAISATDRAGEPFF. The DNA for the CDR3 is TGTGCCATCAGTGCCACTGACAGGGCCGGGGAGCCGTTTTTT.

The rearrangement links TRBV2 to TRBJ2-5; TRBD1 is a possible D gene (7 bases). Trimming left V 5 bases short and J 4 bases short, with 14 bases between. Germline V gene data show CDR1 as SNHLY and CDR2 as FYNNEI. The CDR3 loop spans 14 amino acids. CDR3 loop: CASSQDRRGETQYF. Written as DNA, the CDR3 is TGTGCCAGCAGTCAGGACAGGCGGGGAGAGACCCAGTACTTC.